This T cell receptor beta chain is from a study of STAT3 mutations in large granular lymphocyte leukemia. On the study more broadly: Among longitudinally sequenced T-LGLL patients, roughly half had canonical activating STAT3 mutations detected. Over half of T-LGLL patients had one or more immunosuppressive regimens. Broader study findings: At least one immunodominant TCR beta clonotype appeared in every T-cell large granular lymphocyte leukemia patient.

Produced via immunoSEQ multiplex PCR; TCRdb's table is partial and in-frame only. The repertoire table contains 2,000 to 3,000 clones. The CDR3 is 12 residues long, ends included. The germline CDR1 and CDR2 sequences are SGHDT and YYEEEE. As for this clone: Its antigen remains unknown. No conserved phenylalanine or tryptophan ends this CDR3, so it is likely a read error. No DNA is shown, since the ends of the CDR3 on it are uncertain; the CDR3 is the one TCRdb lists.

Material for sequencing was PBMCs. This chain links TRBV5-6 with TRBJ2-4; the table's TRBD2 call for D was not verified on the DNA. The clonotype was recovered from a human donor with T large granular lymphocyte leukemia. The donor label of this sample is uncertain. Some clones in this sample may be carry-over from other donors' samples. The CDR3 protein is CASSLGPDSKNI.